This T cell receptor beta chain was found in a study of blood T cell repertoires in COVID-19. The V and J ends lost 0 bases and 4 bases respectively, with 5 bases between them. The CDR3 has 13 residues. The germline V gene encodes CDR1 SGHRS and CDR2 YFSETQ. Here immunoSEQ multiplex PCR was the method, and the copy in TCRdb shows in-frame clones only, minus some. The sample holds around 300,000 clones; around nine tenths are singletons and the top ten take approximately 1.5%. About this clone itself: This sample includes further DNA sequences coding for the same CDR3.

Participants, about 18 to 90 years old, spanned under 25 US areas. The study counted Cohort 3 donors as recovered given two negative PCRs, clearance, or symptom resolution. The sequenced material came from PBMCs or T cells enriched from blood (not recorded which). The source is a woman in her thirties or forties who had recovered from COVID-19. This chain links TRBV5-1 with TRBJ1-5; D remains ambiguous. DNA for the CDR3: TGCGCCAGCAGCTTGGCAGGAAATCAGCCCCAGCATTTT. Translating gives CASSLAGNQPQHF.